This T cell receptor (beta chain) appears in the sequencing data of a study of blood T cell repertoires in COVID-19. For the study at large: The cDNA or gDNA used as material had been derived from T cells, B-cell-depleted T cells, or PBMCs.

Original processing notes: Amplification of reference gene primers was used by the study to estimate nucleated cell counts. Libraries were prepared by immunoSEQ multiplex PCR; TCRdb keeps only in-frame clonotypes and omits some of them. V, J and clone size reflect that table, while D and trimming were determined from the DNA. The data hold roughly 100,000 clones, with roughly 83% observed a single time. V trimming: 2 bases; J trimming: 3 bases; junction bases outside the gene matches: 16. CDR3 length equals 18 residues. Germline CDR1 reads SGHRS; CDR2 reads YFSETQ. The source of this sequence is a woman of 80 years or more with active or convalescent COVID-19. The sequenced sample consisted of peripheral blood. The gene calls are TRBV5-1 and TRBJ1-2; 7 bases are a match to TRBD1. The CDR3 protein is CASSLSWDRPRRDYGYTF. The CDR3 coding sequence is TGCGCCAGCAGCTTAAGCTGGGACAGACCAAGACGAGACTATGGCTACACCTTC.